This section outlines one T cell receptor beta chain sequence together with its context. J gave up 7 bases and V 5 bases, and 12 bases lay outside the gene matches. This CDR3 region has 16 residues. The germline CDR1 and CDR2 sequences are SEHNR and FQNEAQ (reference sequence). Measured with immunoSEQ multiplex PCR; TCRdb has only the in-frame clones, and not every one. The profile covers about 160,000 clones, with approximately 84% appearing a single time and 1% to 1.2% taken by the ten largest. The sample is drawn from a study of blood T cell repertoires in COVID-19. Across the whole study: Acute-phase and convalescent COVID-19 samples originated in the United States, Italy and Spain. From T cells, B-cell-depleted T cells, or PBMCs came the material, which was cDNA or gDNA.

The sequenced material came from peripheral blood. This clonotype originated in a man aged 40-50 years with acute or convalescent COVID-19. The chain employs TRBV7-9 and TRBJ2-1; 9 nucleotides line up with TRBD1. The CDR3 sequence: CASSVSGQGLGNEQFF. DNA of the CDR3: TGTGCCAGCAGCGTATCCGGACAGGGGTTAGGAAATGAGCAGTTCTTC.